Detailed here is one T cell receptor (beta chain). Its specificity is unknown. The data derive from a study of blood T cells in healthy people across ages. Study overall: Capture via template switching afforded approximately one barcoded beta molecule per two T cells.

Through a sample-barcoded 5' primer and a J-beta primer mix, a second PCR was run for 7 to 11 cycles. One entry per CDR3 protein results from TCRdb running MiXCR on the 5' RACE reads. The table shows around 1,900,000 distinct CDR3 sequences, with roughly 43% occurring only once. The germline CDR1 and CDR2 sequences are SQVTM and ANQGSEA. The CDR3 loop spans 13 amino acids. Trimming left V 6 bases short and J 3 bases short, with 14 bases between. Study-level results: What prevented conclusive comparison of naive and antigen-experienced cells was that PBMCs were unsorted. A strong correlation between TCR beta diversity and naive T cell percentage was seen.

Sample: blood. The receptor's source is a human donor in good health. This chain links TRBV29-1 with TRBJ2-5; possibly TRBD1 or TRBD2 for D (5 bases each). The CDR3 protein is CSVGRRAEETQYF. The CDR3 DNA sequence: TGCAGCGTGGGGCGGCGGGCCGAAGAGACCCAGTACTTC.